The 10 T cell receptor beta chains listed next were all sequenced from one sample in a study of human T cells and chemical hapten exposure. Documented time point: patch test 2, 6 weeks after DPC sensitization. Treatment reported: therapeutic diphenylcyclopropenone sensitization with weekly scalp DPC. TCRdb fed the RACE reads into MiXCR, producing one record per CDR3 protein. This sample has about 140,000 distinct CDR3 sequences, with approximately 12% found just once. The source was whole blood, collected in connection with sensitization to the hapten diphenylcyclopropenone (DPC). The source of these receptors is a woman between 45 and 60 years old with alopecia areata. Some clones in this sample may be carry-over from other donors' samples.

This clonotype was observed a handful of times. The chain links TRBV30 to TRBJ2-5; 8 positions agree with TRBD1. After removal of 0 bases from V and 5 bases from J, the junction contained 5 bases not matched to a gene. Germline V CDR1 and CDR2: GTSNPN, SVGIG (reference sequence). This CDR3 contains 14 residues. The CDR3 coding sequence is TGTGCCTGGAGTGTACAAGGACAGGGCGAGACCCAGTACTTC. It yields the protein CAWSVQGQGETQYF.

This clonotype came up a few times. The V call is TRBV6-2 or TRBV6-3, the J call TRBJ2-7; no firm D call. Germline values: CDR1 MNHEY, CDR2 SVGEGT. The CDR3 spans 14 residues. V gave up 7 bases and J gave up 0 bases, with 13 bases separating them. CDR3 sequence reads: CASTTGGSSYEQYF. The CDR3 coding sequence is TGTGCCAGCACCACGGGCGGCAGCTCCTACGAGCAGTACTTC.

This clonotype was seen a handful of times. V is TRBV27 and J is TRBJ1-1; no clear D gene. The V end was cut by 4 bases, the J end by 1 base, with 13 bases between. This CDR3 has 15 residues. Germline values: CDR1 MNHEY, CDR2 SMNVEV (reference sequence). The CDR3 DNA is TGTGCCAGCAGTTCTGGGAGGTTACCGAACACTGAAGCTTTCTTT. As protein: CASSSGRLPNTEAFF.

This clonotype was seen at least ten times. The chain combines TRBV19 with TRBJ2-7; 10 bases fit TRBD1. V dropped 7 bases and J dropped 3; count of bases not matched to a gene: 9. Germline V gives CDR1 LNHDA, CDR2 SQIVND (reference sequence). The CDR3 runs to 15 residues. In DNA, the CDR3 is TGTGCCAGTACCGCCGGGACAGGGGCGAACTACGAGCAGTACTTC. It specifies CASTAGTGANYEQYF.

The chain recombines TRBV18 with TRBJ2-7; D remains unclear. The CDR3 length is 14 residues. Germline lookup yields CDR1 KGHSH and CDR2 LQKENI. The V end lost 4 bases, the J end lost 2 bases, and 12 bases lay between the germline ends. The CDR3 bases are TGTGCCAGCTCACAGGCCAGTTCAGCCTACGAGCAGTACTTC. The encoded protein is CASSQASSAYEQYF.

The chain has TRBV4-2 and TRBJ1-4, with D perhaps TRBD1 (6 bases). Germline V gene data show CDR1 as LGHNA and CDR2 as YNFKEQ. Trimming removed 4 bases at V and 1 base at J, with 16 bases between. CDR3 size: 17 residues. The CDR3 DNA sequence: TGTGCCAGCAGCCCAAGGACAGCTCATGGAACTAATGAAAAACTGTTTTTT. Residues: CASSPRTAHGTNEKLFF.

This clonotype was seen only a few times. The rearrangement links TRBV29-1 to TRBJ1-5; tentatively, D is TRBD1 (6 bases). Trimming stripped 6 bases from V and 5 bases from J, with 14 bases between. The V gene's germline CDR1 is SQVTM and CDR2 ANQGSEA. This CDR3 has 13 residues. The CDR3 region has the DNA TGCAGCGTCTCATGGACAGTGGATCAGCCCCAGCATTTT. Its protein is CSVSWTVDQPQHF.

This clonotype has ten or more counts. This rearrangement joins TRBV3-1 to TRBJ2-3, with D possibly being TRBD2 (6 bases). This CDR3 is built from 15 residues. V was clipped by 3 bases and J by 1 base, with 11 bases between them. CDR1 is LGHDT, CDR2 YNNKEL, per germline (reference sequence). The CDR3: CASSQVGSGTDTQYF. CDR3 nucleotides: TGTGCCAGCAGCCAGGTCGGGAGTGGCACAGATACGCAGTATTTT.

This clonotype came up a few times. The J gene is TRBJ2-1, the V gene TRBV24-1; D gene uncertain. CDR1 KGHDR and CDR2 SFDVKD come from the germline V gene. The length of the CDR3 is 14 residues. V lost 4 bases and J 4 bases, leaving 10 bases between the germline ends. The CDR3: CATSDPSRYNEQFF. CDR3 DNA sequence: TGTGCCACCAGTGACCCCTCACGGTACAATGAGCAGTTCTTC.

This clonotype came up a few times. The J gene is TRBJ1-5, the V gene TRBV12-3 or TRBV12-4, with TRBD1 matching over 9 bases. Losses at the gene ends were 6 bases for V and 7 bases for J; bases not matched to a gene: 4. This CDR3 is built from 13 residues. CDR3 in DNA: TGTGCCAGCAGAGGGACAGGGAACCAGCCCCAGCATTTT. This sequence encodes CASRGTGNQPQHF.